This is a list of T cell receptor beta chains from one sample in a study of cytomegalovirus exposure and HLA in healthy donors. Assay: immunoSEQ multiplex PCR; the TCRdb copy retains only in-frame clones and omits some. The sample shows over 100,000 clones, over 80% of them seen only once. The specimen was PBMCs. The receptors originated from a man younger than 45 in good health and CMV-seronegative. CDR3s include the opening cysteine and the closing phenylalanine or tryptophan. Fields, in order: V gene, CDR3 length, D gene, clone size, J gene, CDR3 protein, CDR3 DNA. A D gene is named only where the DNA matches it firmly. Clone size is stated in some rows and not others, as once, few, many or a class when expanded.

v_gene: TRBV28
len: 15
d_gene: NA
abundance: NA
j_gene: TRBJ1-5
CDR3aa: CASMGPIYSNQPQHF
CDR3nt: TGTGCCAGCATGGGGCCCATCTATAGCAATCAGCCCCAGCATTTT

v_gene: TRBV7-2
len: 19
d_gene: TRBD2
abundance: NA
j_gene: TRBJ2-3
CDR3aa: CASSSQLGLAGGRTDTQYF
CDR3nt: TGTGCCAGCAGCTCGCAATTGGGACTAGCGGGAGGACGCACAGATACGCAGTATTTT

v_gene: TRBV6-5
len: 14
d_gene: TRBD1
abundance: NA
j_gene: TRBJ1-1
CDR3aa: CASSYSAGGTEAFF
CDR3nt: TGTGCCAGCAGTTATTCGGCAGGGGGCACTGAAGCTTTCTTT

v_gene: TRBV28
len: 17
d_gene: TRBD1
abundance: NA
j_gene: TRBJ2-6
CDR3aa: CASSRDRVSSGANGLTF
CDR3nt: TGTGCCAGCAGTCGGGACAGAGTAAGCTCTGGGGCCAACGGCCTGACTTTC

v_gene: TRBV15
len: 16
d_gene: TRBD1
abundance: once
j_gene: TRBJ1-5
CDR3aa: CATSRIRTGGNQPQHF
CDR3nt: TGTGCCACCAGCAGGATCAGGACAGGCGGGAATCAGCCCCAGCATTTT

v_gene: TRBV13
len: 12
d_gene: NA
abundance: once
j_gene: TRBJ2-7
CDR3aa: CASSSLSYEQYF
CDR3nt: TGTGCCAGCAGTTCACTCTCCTACGAGCAGTACTTC

v_gene: TRBV28
len: 14
d_gene: TRBD1
abundance: NA
j_gene: TRBJ2-3
CDR3aa: CASWKSWTGDTQYF
CDR3nt: TGTGCCAGCTGGAAATCCTGGACAGGAGATACGCAGTATTTT

v_gene: TRBV5-1
len: 16
d_gene: NA
abundance: NA
j_gene: TRBJ2-7
CDR3aa: CASSLLISQGNSEQYF
CDR3nt: TGCGCCAGCAGCCTCCTAATATCTCAGGGGAATAGCGAGCAGTACTTC

v_gene: TRBV7-9
len: 15
d_gene: TRBD1
abundance: few
j_gene: TRBJ2-7
CDR3aa: CASSSRDRGPYEQYF
CDR3nt: TGTGCCAGCAGCTCGCGGGACAGGGGACCCTACGAGCAGTACTTC

v_gene: TRBV18
len: 13
d_gene: TRBD2
abundance: NA
j_gene: TRBJ2-1
CDR3aa: CASSPDIAGGRFF
CDR3nt: TGTGCCAGCTCACCAGATATAGCGGGGGGTCGGTTCTTC

v_gene: TRBV7-9
len: 16
d_gene: NA
abundance: NA
j_gene: TRBJ2-3
CDR3aa: CASSPGGAGWTDTQYF
CDR3nt: TGTGCCAGCAGCCCCGGCGGAGCCGGGTGGACAGATACGCAGTATTTT

v_gene: TRBV7-6
len: 17
d_gene: TRBD2
abundance: NA
j_gene: TRBJ2-1
CDR3aa: CASSLLGRGGTHNEQFF
CDR3nt: TGTGCCAGCAGCCTCCTCGGTCGCGGGGGAACCCACAATGAGCAGTTCTTC

v_gene: TRBV2
len: 18
d_gene: NA
abundance: few
j_gene: TRBJ2-5
CDR3aa: CASSVPPRSAGLQETQYF
CDR3nt: TGTGCCAGCAGTGTCCCACCACGCTCCGCAGGCCTCCAAGAGACCCAGTACTTC

v_gene: TRBV29-1
len: 14
d_gene: TRBD1
abundance: NA
j_gene: TRBJ2-1
CDR3aa: CSVRQGNGYNEQFF
CDR3nt: TGCAGCGTGCGACAGGGGAATGGCTACAATGAGCAGTTCTTC

v_gene: TRBV30
len: 15
d_gene: NA
abundance: NA
j_gene: TRBJ1-6
CDR3aa: CAWWAIGTYNSPLHF
CDR3nt: TGTGCCTGGTGGGCTATCGGGACTTATAATTCACCCCTCCACTTT

v_gene: TRBV11-2
len: 16
d_gene: NA
abundance: NA
j_gene: TRBJ2-2
CDR3aa: CASSFGDLRPNGELFF
CDR3nt: TGTGCCAGCAGCTTCGGAGACTTGCGACCAAACGGGGAGCTGTTTTTT

v_gene: TRBV9
len: 13
d_gene: NA
abundance: NA
j_gene: TRBJ2-5
CDR3aa: CASGPGHPETQYF
CDR3nt: TGTGCCAGCGGCCCGGGTCATCCGGAGACCCAGTACTTC

v_gene: TRBV5-1
len: 14
d_gene: NA
abundance: NA
j_gene: TRBJ2-5
CDR3aa: CASSGGSGTETQYF
CDR3nt: TGCGCCAGCAGCGGAGGGTCCGGGACAGAGACCCAGTACTTC

v_gene: TRBV11-2
len: 15
d_gene: TRBD2
abundance: NA
j_gene: TRBJ2-2
CDR3aa: CASSSGLAITGELFF
CDR3nt: TGTGCCAGCAGCTCGGGACTAGCGATAACCGGGGAGCTGTTTTTT

v_gene: TRBV28
len: 12
d_gene: NA
abundance: NA
j_gene: TRBJ1-2
CDR3aa: CASSLKRRVPTF
CDR3nt: TGTGCCAGCAGTTTGAAGCGGCGGGTTCCCACCTTC

v_gene: TRBV18
len: 14
d_gene: NA
abundance: NA
j_gene: TRBJ1-5
CDR3aa: CASSPRAGVQPQHF
CDR3nt: TGTGCCAGCTCACCCCGGGCGGGGGTGCAGCCCCAGCATTTT

v_gene: TRBV30
len: 16
d_gene: TRBD1
abundance: NA
j_gene: TRBJ2-4
CDR3aa: CAWSTGQRLAKNIQYF
CDR3nt: TGTGCCTGGAGTACGGGACAGAGACTAGCCAAAAACATTCAGTACTTC

v_gene: TRBV11-2
len: 17
d_gene: TRBD1
abundance: few
j_gene: TRBJ2-2
CDR3aa: CASSSVTGGWGTGELFF
CDR3nt: TGTGCCAGCAGCTCCGTCACAGGGGGCTGGGGCACCGGGGAGCTGTTTTTT

v_gene: TRBV10-2
len: 12
d_gene: TRBD1
abundance: NA
j_gene: TRBJ1-2
CDR3aa: CASGTAIYGYTF
CDR3nt: TGCGCCAGCGGGACAGCTATCTATGGCTACACCTTC

v_gene: TRBV28
len: 14
d_gene: NA
abundance: NA
j_gene: TRBJ2-4
CDR3aa: CASSPTGTKNIQYF
CDR3nt: TGTGCCAGCAGTCCCACGGGGACCAAAAACATTCAGTACTTC

v_gene: TRBV2
len: 15
d_gene: NA
abundance: NA
j_gene: TRBJ2-1
CDR3aa: CASSEGAGANNEQFF
CDR3nt: TGTGCCAGCAGTGAAGGGGCGGGGGCAAACAATGAGCAGTTCTTC

v_gene: TRBV5-1
len: 14
d_gene: NA
abundance: NA
j_gene: TRBJ1-1
CDR3aa: CASSSAGGGTEAFF
CDR3nt: TGCGCCAGCAGCTCGGCTGGGGGCGGCACTGAAGCTTTCTTT

v_gene: TRBV9
len: 15
d_gene: TRBD2
abundance: NA
j_gene: TRBJ2-1
CDR3aa: CASSVDASGVREQFF
CDR3nt: TGTGCCAGCAGCGTAGATGCTAGCGGGGTGCGTGAGCAGTTCTTC